Listed below are T cell receptor beta chains from one sample, sequenced in a study of memory CD4+ T cells and cytomegalovirus serostatus. The table came from immunoSEQ multiplex PCR; TCRdb's copy has only in-frame clones and leaves some out. Of over 45,000 clones in the sample, approximately 81% were seen once. Sample: memory CD4+ T cells from blood. The source is an adult in good health and CMV-seronegative. Some clones in this sample may be carry-over from other donors' samples. CDR3s include the opening cysteine and the closing phenylalanine or tryptophan. D genes are given only for firm matches. The listing skips clone size in some rows; elsewhere it reads once, few, many or a size class.

d_gene | j_gene | v_gene | abundance | CDR3aa | CDR3nt
TRBD1 | TRBJ1-1 | TRBV6-1 | - | CASFRGYTEAFF | TGTGCCAGTTTCAGGGGGTACACTGAAGCTTTCTTT
TRBD2 | TRBJ2-3 | TRBV7-2 | - | CASSHASGRLADTQYF | TGTGCCAGCAGCCACGCTAGCGGGAGATTAGCAGATACGCAGTATTTT
- | TRBJ1-1 | TRBV2 | - | CASSLMGPPGTEAFF | TGTGCCAGCAGCTTGATGGGGCCTCCTGGGACTGAAGCTTTCTTT
- | TRBJ1-2 | TRBV28 | - | CASTTSPGGYTF | TGTGCCAGCACCACCAGTCCCGGCGGCTACACCTTC
- | TRBJ1-1 | TRBV28 | - | CASSFGRATGMNTEAFF | TGTGCCAGCAGTTTCGGCAGGGCAACGGGTATGAACACTGAAGCTTTCTTT
TRBD2 | TRBJ2-2 | TRBV4-1 | - | CASSQVLAGNTGELFF | TGCGCCAGCAGCCAAGTGCTAGCGGGCAACACCGGGGAGCTGTTTTTT
- | TRBJ1-6 | TRBV4-1 | - | CASSQDMGGGPSLSYNSPLHF | TGCGCCAGCAGCCAAGATATGGGCGGAGGACCGAGCCTCTCCTATAATTCACCCCTCCACTTT
TRBD2 | TRBJ2-1 | TRBV7-2 | - | CASKLREVRDNEQFF | TGTGCCAGCAAACTACGGGAGGTCCGGGACAATGAGCAGTTCTTC
- | TRBJ1-1 | TRBV7-2 | - | CASGLSLTGAEAFF | TGTGCCAGCGGACTTTCCCTAACGGGGGCTGAAGCTTTCTTT
- | TRBJ2-7 | TRBV5-1 | - | CASSLGYSSNYEQYF | TGCGCCAGCAGCCTAGGATACAGCTCAAACTACGAGCAGTACTTC
TRBD2 | TRBJ2-4 | TRBV29-1 | - | CSVEGTSGGNIQYF | TGCAGCGTTGAAGGGACTAGCGGCGGAAACATTCAGTACTTC
TRBD2 | TRBJ2-2 | TRBV18 | - | CASSPTGGPPSTGELFF | TGTGCCAGCTCACCAACGGGAGGGCCCCCGAGCACCGGGGAGCTGTTTTTT
- | TRBJ1-2 | TRBV27 | - | CASSFPVVGRYGYTF | TGTGCCAGCAGTTTCCCCGTTGTAGGTAGGTATGGCTACACCTTC
- | TRBJ1-3 | TRBV5-4 | once | CASSLDGGRSGNTIYF | TGTGCCAGCAGCTTGGACGGGGGGAGGTCTGGAAACACCATATATTTT
TRBD1 | TRBJ1-1 | TRBV11-2 | - | CASSSDRGKTEAFF | TGTGCCAGCAGCTCAGACAGGGGAAAAACTGAAGCTTTCTTT
TRBD1 | TRBJ1-2 | TRBV5-1 | - | CASSSEQGLSGYTF | TGCGCCAGCAGCTCCGAACAGGGGTTAAGTGGCTACACCTTC
TRBD2 | TRBJ2-7 | TRBV14 | - | CASSPMAGTSGRGRAYEQYF | TGTGCCAGCAGCCCAATGGCCGGGACTAGCGGGAGGGGCAGAGCCTACGAGCAGTACTTC
TRBD1 | TRBJ1-1 | TRBV5-1 | - | CASSGQGRGNTEAFF | TGCGCCAGCAGCGGACAGGGGAGGGGGAACACTGAAGCTTTCTTT
- | TRBJ1-5 | TRBV6-5 | - | CASVGTSSNQPQHF | TGTGCCAGTGTTGGCACCTCAAGCAATCAGCCCCAGCATTTT
- | TRBJ1-1 | TRBV18 | - | CASSPSSGTNTEAFF | TGTGCCAGCTCACCGAGTTCCGGTACAAACACTGAAGCTTTCTTT
- | TRBJ1-1 | TRBV6-5 | - | CASSYSRSNTEAFF | TGTGCCAGCAGTTACTCCAGATCGAACACTGAAGCTTTCTTT
TRBD2 | TRBJ2-1 | TRBV27 | - | CASRDSGRAGNEQFF | TGTGCCAGCAGAGATAGCGGGAGGGCCGGGAATGAGCAGTTCTTC